This entry lists 3 T cell receptor beta chains sequenced from one sample in a study of cytomegalovirus exposure and HLA in healthy donors (dated 2017 in TCRdb). Receptor libraries were prepared by the immunoSEQ multiplex PCR assay. The multiplex PCR relied on a mix of 60 forward primers for TCR Vbeta segments and 13 reverse primers for TCR Jbeta segments. Imported from immuneACCESS, the table was reduced by TCRdb to in-frame sequences with V and J called. These copies leave out some clones; in studies compared against another copy, an unresolved V gene accounts for under half, and the cause of the remainder is not known. Here the sample has under 200,000 clones; more than 75% occur a single time. In total, the top ten clones hold about 0.98% of the sample. Sequencing input: PBMCs. These receptors were obtained from a girl aged 2 to 9 in good health and CMV-seropositive.

The chain links TRBV9 to TRBJ1-2; 9 bases map to TRBD1. V was pared by 4 bases and J by 8 bases, with 9 bases of the junction left unmatched. CDR1 is SGDLS, CDR2 YYNGEE, per germline. The CDR3 sequence is 14 residues long. CDR3 region: CASSTRDRARGYTF. The CDR3 DNA follows: TGTGCCAGCAGCACAAGGGACAGGGCAAGGGGCTACACCTTC.

The V and J genes are TRBV7-9 and TRBJ1-4, with D perhaps TRBD1 (6 bases). The CDR3 sequence is 14 residues long. CDR1 is SEHNR, CDR2 FQNEAQ, per germline (reference sequence). Trimming pared 1 base from V and 8 bases from J, leaving 11 bases between. The CDR3 region is CASSLGQVNEKLFF. CDR3 coding DNA: TGTGCCAGCAGCTTAGGACAGGTTAACGAAAAACTGTTTTTT.

This clone has more than one count but fewer than ten. The chain is built from TRBV10-3 and TRBJ2-6; tentative D call: TRBD1 (6 bases). CDR3 length: 15 residues. The V gene lost 10 bases and the J gene lost 0 bases, with 13 bases spanning the gap. Germline V gene lookup returns CDR1 ENHRY and CDR2 SYGVKD. The CDR3 spells CATGTTASGANVLTF. CDR3 DNA sequence: TGTGCCACCGGGACAACCGCCTCTGGGGCCAACGTCCTGACTTTC.